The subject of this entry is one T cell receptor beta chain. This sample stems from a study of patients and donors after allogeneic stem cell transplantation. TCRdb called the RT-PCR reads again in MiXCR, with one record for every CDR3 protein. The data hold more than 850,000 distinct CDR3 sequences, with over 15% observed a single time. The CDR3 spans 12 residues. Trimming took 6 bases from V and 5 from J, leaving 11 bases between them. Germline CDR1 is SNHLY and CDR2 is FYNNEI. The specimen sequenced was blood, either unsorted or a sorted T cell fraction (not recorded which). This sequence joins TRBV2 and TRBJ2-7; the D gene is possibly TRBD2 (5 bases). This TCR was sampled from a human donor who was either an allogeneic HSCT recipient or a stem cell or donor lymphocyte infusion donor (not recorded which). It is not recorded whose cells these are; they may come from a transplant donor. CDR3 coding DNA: TGTGCCAGCAGCGAACTAGACGACGAGCAGTACTTC. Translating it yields CASSELDDEQYF.